This entry describes one TCR beta chain. There are many counts of this clonotype. This clone's antigen is unknown. No per-base quality is available; no much larger clone lies one base away. Set within a cohort of healthcare workers in London, UK, this nested case-control study involved weekly PCR testing of nasopharyngeal swabs along with blood sampling. Healthcare workers were enrolled in the week of the UK lockdown, from 23 to 31 March 2020, and were followed every week for up to roughly 15 weeks. The protocol used for the library was 5' RACE. TCRdb shows the sequencer as NextSeq 500. To correct for sequencing error and PCR bias, the TCR library protocol tagged individual cDNA molecules with unique molecular identifiers. Both TCR alpha and beta chains were sequenced, and tight co-correlation was observed between alpha and beta sequence abundances in each sample. Concerning the study's data processing: Decombinator V4 was used to annotate the V gene, J gene and CDR3 of the TCR sequences. Expanded TCRs were defined as changing significantly between any two time points under a Poisson model with p below 0.0001. Abundances of TCRs were expressed as counts per million after normalisation to the total number of TCRs sequenced in each sample. MAIT TCRs were defined by TRAV1-2 paired with TRAJ12, TRAJ20 or TRAJ33, and iNKT TCRs by TRAV10 paired with TRAJ18. A search of VDJdb, accessed on 1 November 2021, was run for TCRs annotated to CMV, EBV and SARS-CoV-2, with TCRs annotated for multiple antigens excluded. The raw public data were reprocessed by TCRdb itself: fastp quality trimming at Q25, MiXCR clonotype calling, in-frame beta chains only. CDR3 protein sequences are deduplicated, and each keeps its most common genes and DNA. The V and J calls were determined by TCRdb, not by the authors. The sample table lists some 66,000 distinct CDR3 sequences, approximately 9% of them with a count of one. The ten largest clones capture approximately 3% of the sample.

Via the germline V gene, CDR1 is SGHRS and CDR2 YFSETQ. At the junction V is shortened by 4 bases and J by 4 bases, with 14 bases in between. Reading from cysteine to phenylalanine, the CDR3 counts 14 amino acids. Only the CDR3 DNA stays, 42 bases, in frame from base 1. This sample was included in a study of early T cells in non-severe SARS-CoV-2 infection (dated by TCRdb to about 2021). Broadly, across the study: Because TCR sequencing relied on bulk RNA taken from unsorted whole blood, pairing of alpha and beta chains was not possible.

What the research found in general, with its limitations: VDJdb matching was skewed toward anti-spike CD8 responses and likely underestimated virus-specific expansions, missing private and CD4 specificities.

The receptor chain draws on TRBV5-1 and TRBJ2-5; a tentative D call is TRBD1 (6 bases match). The sample taken for sequencing was whole blood. The receptor was derived from an adult who was a healthcare worker with PCR-confirmed SARS-CoV-2 infection or an uninfected control (not recorded which). The encoded CDR3 is CASSPRGRGETQYF. The nucleotide sequence reads as follows: TGCGCCAGCAGCCCACGCGGCAGGGGAGAGACCCAGTACTTC.